These 4 T cell receptor beta chains were sequenced from one sample in a study of T cell repertoires in cytomegalovirus infection. For these receptors, no antigen is known. MiXCR, run by TCRdb on the reads, gives a single entry per CDR3 protein. The sample contains 90,000 to 130,000 distinct CDR3 sequences, around 10% of which appear only once. Sequences were obtained from PBMCs, sequenced either directly or after in vitro stimulation (not recorded which). The receptor source for this set is a human donor in good health (CMV status not recorded). Some clones in this sample may be carry-over from other donors' samples.

This clonotype was seen only a few times. This chain links TRBV15 with TRBJ1-2; tentative D call: TRBD1 (6 bases). Germline V gene lookup returns CDR1 LNHNV and CDR2 YYDKDF (reference sequence). V was pared by 3 bases and J by 2 bases, with 10 bases between. The CDR3 covers 14 residues. CDR3 in DNA: TGTGCCACCAGCAGCCTTGACAGGAACTATGGCTACACCTTC. Its translation is CATSSLDRNYGYTF.

In this sample, this clonotype turned up many times. The rearrangement uses TRBV7-9 and TRBJ2-2; tentatively, D is TRBD1 (6 bases). This CDR3 has 17 amino acids. Per the germline V gene, CDR1 is SEHNR and CDR2 is FQNEAQ (reference sequence). V was cut by 5 bases and J by 4 bases, with 20 bases left in between. The CDR3 sequence: CASSPRGPGTSTGELFF. CDR3 coding DNA: TGTGCCAGCAGCCCTAGGGGACCGGGGACAAGCACCGGGGAGCTGTTTTTT.

The CDR3 loop is CATSDLQGGGELFF. CDR3 in DNA: TGTGCCACCAGTGATTTGCAAGGGGGCGGGGAGCTGTTTTTT. The chain has TRBV24-1 and TRBJ2-2; a possible D gene is TRBD1 (6 bases). The germline CDR1 and CDR2 sequences are KGHDR and SFDVKD. Trimming pared 0 bases from V and 7 bases from J, leaving 8 bases between. This CDR3 region has 14 residues.

This chain uses TRBV19 with TRBJ1-1; D is ambiguous. Deletions cut 0 bases from V and 2 bases from J, with 7 bases between. Germline V gives CDR1 LNHDA, CDR2 SQIVND (reference sequence). The CDR3 runs 14 residues. CDR3 loop: CASSIDTINTEAFF. The CDR3 nucleotides read TGTGCCAGTAGTATAGATACAATAAACACTGAAGCTTTCTTT.